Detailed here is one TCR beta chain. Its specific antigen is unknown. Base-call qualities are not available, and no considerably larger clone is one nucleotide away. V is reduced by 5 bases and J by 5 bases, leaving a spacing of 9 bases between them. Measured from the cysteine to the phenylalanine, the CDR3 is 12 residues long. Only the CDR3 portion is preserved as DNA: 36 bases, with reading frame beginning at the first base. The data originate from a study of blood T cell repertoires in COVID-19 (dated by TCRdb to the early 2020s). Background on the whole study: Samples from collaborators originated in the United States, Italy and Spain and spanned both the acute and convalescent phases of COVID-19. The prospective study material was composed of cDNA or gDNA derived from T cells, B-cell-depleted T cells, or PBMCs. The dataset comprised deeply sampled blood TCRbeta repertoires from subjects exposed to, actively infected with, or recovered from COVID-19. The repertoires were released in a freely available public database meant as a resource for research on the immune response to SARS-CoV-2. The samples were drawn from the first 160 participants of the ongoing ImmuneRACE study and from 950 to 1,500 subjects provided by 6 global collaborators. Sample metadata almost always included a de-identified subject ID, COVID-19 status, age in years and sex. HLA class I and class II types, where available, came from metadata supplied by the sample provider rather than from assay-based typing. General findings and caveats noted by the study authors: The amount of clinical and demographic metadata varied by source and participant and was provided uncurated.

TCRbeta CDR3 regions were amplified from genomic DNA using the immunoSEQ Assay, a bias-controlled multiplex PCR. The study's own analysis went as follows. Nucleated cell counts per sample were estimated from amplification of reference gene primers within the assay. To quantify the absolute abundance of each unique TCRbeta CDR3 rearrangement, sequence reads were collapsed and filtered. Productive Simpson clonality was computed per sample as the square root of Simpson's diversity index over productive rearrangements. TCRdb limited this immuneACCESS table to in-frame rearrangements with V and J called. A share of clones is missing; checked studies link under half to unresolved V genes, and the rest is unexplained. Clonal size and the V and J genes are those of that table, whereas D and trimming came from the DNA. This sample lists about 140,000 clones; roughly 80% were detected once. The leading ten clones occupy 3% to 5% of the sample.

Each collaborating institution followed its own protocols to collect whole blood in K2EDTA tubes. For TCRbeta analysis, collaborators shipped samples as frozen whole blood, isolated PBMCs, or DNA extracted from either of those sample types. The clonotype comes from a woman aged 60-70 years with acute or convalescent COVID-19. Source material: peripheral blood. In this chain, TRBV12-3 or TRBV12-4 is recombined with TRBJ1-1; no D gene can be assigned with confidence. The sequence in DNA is TGTGCCAGCAGTCCTTCCGTTACTGAAGCTTTCTTT. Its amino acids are CASSPSVTEAFF.